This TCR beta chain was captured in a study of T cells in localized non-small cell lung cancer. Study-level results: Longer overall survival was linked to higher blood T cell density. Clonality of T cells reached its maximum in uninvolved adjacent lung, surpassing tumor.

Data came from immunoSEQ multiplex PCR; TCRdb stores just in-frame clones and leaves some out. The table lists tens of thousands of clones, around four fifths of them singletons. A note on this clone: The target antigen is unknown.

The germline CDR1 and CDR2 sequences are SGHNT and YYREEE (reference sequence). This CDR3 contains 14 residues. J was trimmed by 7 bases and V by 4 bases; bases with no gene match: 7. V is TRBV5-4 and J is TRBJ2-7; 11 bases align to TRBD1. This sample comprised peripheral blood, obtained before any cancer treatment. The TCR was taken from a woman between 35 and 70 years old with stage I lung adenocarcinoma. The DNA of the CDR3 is TGTGCCAGCAGCCCGGACAGGGGGCGAGGGGAGCAGTACTTC. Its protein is CASSPDRGRGEQYF.